A single sample gave rise to the 20 T cell receptor beta chains below, sequenced in a study of cytomegalovirus exposure and HLA in healthy donors. Only in-frame clones appear in the TCRdb table, and some are missing; sequencing was by immunoSEQ multiplex PCR. The sample shows over 45,000 clones, roughly nine tenths of them seen only once. The source material was PBMCs. These TCRs come from a young man in good health and CMV-seronegative.

The chain joins TRBV23-1 to TRBJ2-7; 7 bases align to TRBD1. TRBV23-1 is marked as an open reading frame, function uncertain. Trimming removed 0 bases from V and 2 bases from J; junction bases left unmatched: 7. The CDR3 is made up of 16 amino acids. The CDR3 sequence is CASSQSATGETYEQYF. For the CDR3, the DNA is TGCGCCAGCAGTCAATCGGCTACAGGGGAAACCTACGAGCAGTACTTC.

A few counts support this clone. The CDR3 region is CASSLQGSSEKLFF. Written as DNA, the CDR3 is TGTGCCAGCAGCCTACAGGGATCGAGTGAAAAACTGTTTTTT. The chain joins TRBV6-1 to TRBJ1-4; D is possibly TRBD1 (6 bases). CDR3 length equals 14 residues. Germline CDR1 MNHNS, CDR2 SASEGT. Trimming removed 6 bases from V and 7 bases from J, with 15 bases in between.

This clone was detected only a few times. The V gene is TRBV2, the J gene TRBJ2-7, with D unclear. This CDR3 region has 13 residues. The germline V gene encodes CDR1 SNHLY and CDR2 FYNNEI. Trimming cost V 4 bases and J 6 bases, with 13 bases left between them. The CDR3 sequence is CASSGYRDLEQYF. Written as DNA, the CDR3 is TGTGCCAGCAGTGGTTATCGAGATCTCGAGCAGTACTTC.

This chain connects TRBV19 to TRBJ2-1, with D possibly TRBD2 on 6 matching bases. The CDR3 loop spans 13 amino acids. V lost 9 bases, J lost 5 bases, and 14 bases lay in between. The germline V gene encodes CDR1 LNHDA and CDR2 SQIVND (reference sequence). DNA for the CDR3: TGTGCCAGCTCTCGACTAGATAACAATGAGCAGTTCTTC. Residues: CASSRLDNNEQFF.

CDR3 coding DNA: TGTGCCAGCAGTTTATACAGAAAGGACAGGGAAGGAGGGAGAGTAATTAAAGAGACCCAGTACTTC. Encoded protein: CASSLYRKDREGGRVIKETQYF. J is TRBJ2-5 and V is TRBV27; 8 bases agree with TRBD1. Per the germline V gene, CDR1 is MNHEY and CDR2 is SMNVEV (reference sequence). The CDR3 is 22 residues long. Unmatched junction bases numbered 25, after V lost 1 base and J lost 3 bases.

The chain has TRBV6-1 and TRBJ2-7; TRBD1 matches at 10 bases. V was pared by 10 bases and J by 6 bases, with 9 bases of the junction left unmatched. Germline V gives CDR1 MNHNS, CDR2 SASEGT. This CDR3 is built from 13 residues. In DNA form, the CDR3 reads TGTGCCACTTGGGGGACAGGGGACGTCGAGCAGTACTTC. This translates into CATWGTGDVEQYF.

The chain joins TRBV4-1 to TRBJ2-7; TRBD1 aligns across 9 bases. The junction had 2 bases not matched to a gene; V was cut back by 3 bases and J by 2 bases. Germline V gene data show CDR1 as MGHRA and CDR2 as YSYEKL. The CDR3 is 14 residues long. CDR3 in amino acids: CASSQGTGPYEQYF. The CDR3 DNA reads as TGCGCCAGCAGCCAGGGGACAGGGCCCTACGAGCAGTACTTC.

The rearrangement links TRBV7-9 to TRBJ2-4; a weak D match, TRBD1 (6 bases). The CDR3 loop spans 13 amino acids. With 6 bases removed from V and 7 bases from J, the gap between germline ends came to 13 bases. Germline-derived CDR1 and CDR2 are SEHNR and FQNEAQ (reference sequence). As DNA, the CDR3 is TGTGCCAGCAGTAGTTCGACAGGTAACATTCAGTACTTC. Amino acid sequence: CASSSSTGNIQYF.

The chain couples TRBV6-6 to TRBJ2-3; 10 bases are a match to TRBD2. J lost 5 bases, V lost 4 bases, and 3 bases had no gene match. This CDR3 comprises 14 residues. In germline, CDR1 is MNHNY, CDR2 SVGAGI (reference sequence). CDR3 protein: CASSSSSGRDTQYF. The CDR3 DNA sequence: TGTGCCAGCAGTTCGTCTAGCGGGAGAGATACGCAGTATTTT.

This chain joins TRBV27 and TRBJ1-2; the D is unclear. This CDR3 comprises 15 residues. The germline V gene has CDR1 MNHEY and CDR2 SMNVEV (reference sequence). The V and J ends lost 0 bases and 3 bases respectively, with 11 bases between them. The CDR3 is CASSLSGGADYGYTF. Written as DNA, the CDR3 is TGTGCCAGCAGTTTATCAGGAGGCGCTGACTATGGCTACACCTTC.

The chain has TRBV19 and TRBJ2-1; possibly TRBD1 for D (6 bases). The germline V gene has CDR1 LNHDA and CDR2 SQIVND (reference sequence). With 4 bases removed from V and 9 bases from J, the gap between germline ends came to 13 bases. There are 13 residues in the CDR3. CDR3 nucleotides: TGTGCCAGTAGTAAAACAGGGTCCGGTGAGCAGTTCTTC. It is translated as CASSKTGSGEQFF.

This chain uses TRBV6-1 with TRBJ2-2, with D tentatively TRBD2 (5 bases). Germline V gene lookup returns CDR1 MNHNS and CDR2 SASEGT. V shed 1 base and J shed 3 bases, with 6 bases lying between them. This CDR3 has 14 residues. CDR3 DNA sequence: TGTGCCAGCAGTGAAGTGGGAGACACCGGGGAGCTGTTTTTT. Protein sequence: CASSEVGDTGELFF.

This clone was detected once. The rearrangement joins TRBV7-2 to TRBJ2-1; D is perhaps TRBD2 (5 bases). The CDR3 covers 13 residues. With 4 bases removed from V and 7 bases from J, the gap between germline ends came to 11 bases. Germline loops: CDR1 SGHTA, CDR2 FQGNSA. The CDR3 nucleotides are TGTGCCAGCAGCTCATACCTAGCTAATGAGCAGTTCTTC. Translated: CASSSYLANEQFF.

The chain links TRBV6-4 to TRBJ2-3; D call uncertain. The germline gives CDR1 MRHNA, CDR2 SNTAGT. Trimming took 7 bases from V and 0 from J, leaving 8 bases between them. This CDR3 is built from 13 residues. CDR3 DNA sequence: TGTGCCAGCACCCCTACTAGCACAGATACGCAGTATTTT. Translation gives CASTPTSTDTQYF.

This sequence joins TRBV2 and TRBJ2-5; TRBD2 matches at 9 bases. The length of the CDR3 is 16 residues. Germline V gene data show CDR1 as SNHLY and CDR2 as FYNNEI. V dropped 6 bases and J dropped 1; count of bases not matched to a gene: 9. The CDR3 nucleotides read TGTGCCAGCAGCAAAAGTACTAGCGGGTTCCAAGAGACCCAGTACTTC. Translation: CASSKSTSGFQETQYF. Full variable domain (outside the CDR3, taken from reference TRBV2 and TRBJ2-5): EPEVTQTPSHQVTQMGQEVILRCVPISNHLYFYWYRQILGQKVEFLVSFYNNEISEKSEIFDDQFSVERPDGSNFTLKIRSTKLEDSAMYFCASSKSTSGFQETQYFGPGTRLLVL.

The rearrangement uses TRBV6-5 and TRBJ1-1; 11 bases agree with TRBD1. This CDR3 has 15 amino acids. After removal of 3 bases from V and 5 bases from J, the junction contained 5 bases not matched to a gene. Germline assignment: CDR1 MNHEY and CDR2 SVGAGI. CDR3 sequence: CASSYTGTGGTEAFF. CDR3 DNA sequence: TGTGCCAGCAGTTATACCGGGACAGGGGGGACTGAAGCTTTCTTT.

The chain is built from TRBV10-3 and TRBJ1-5; D gene uncertain. Trimming removed 3 bases from V and 3 bases from J, with 9 bases in between. The CDR3 loop spans 14 amino acids. The germline V gene has CDR1 ENHRY and CDR2 SYGVKD. The CDR3 is CAISDGELNQPQHF. CDR3 sequence (DNA): TGTGCCATCAGTGACGGGGAACTCAATCAGCCCCAGCATTTT.

The chain employs TRBV5-6 and TRBJ2-7; no definite D call. From germline, CDR1 is SGHDT and CDR2 YYEEEE. The V and J ends lost 1 base and 2 bases respectively, with 7 bases between them. The CDR3 consists of 13 residues. The CDR3 sequence is CASSLTDPYEQYF. The CDR3 DNA reads as TGTGCCAGCAGCTTGACAGACCCCTACGAGCAGTACTTC. Drawing the rest from reference TRBV5-6 and TRBJ2-7, the complete variable domain is DAGVTQSPTHLIKTRGQQVTLRCSPKSGHDTVSWYQQALGQGPQFIFQYYEEEERQRGNFPDRFSGHQFPNYSSELNVNALLLGDSALYLCASSLTDPYEQYFGPGTRLTVT.

The rearrangement joins TRBV4-2 to TRBJ1-2; no reliable D call. The CDR3 covers 13 residues. Germline CDR1 LGHNA, CDR2 YNFKEQ. Deletions cut 0 bases from V and 2 bases from J, with 4 bases between. The CDR3 reads CASSQDRNYGYTF. As DNA, the CDR3 is TGTGCCAGCAGCCAAGATCGGAACTATGGCTACACCTTC.

V is TRBV30 and J is TRBJ2-7; 16 bases match TRBD2. V shed 5 bases, J shed 2 bases, and the junction held 0 bases outside the gene matches. The CDR3 loop spans 14 amino acids. Germline CDR1 reads GTSNPN; CDR2 reads SVGIG (reference sequence). CDR3 bases: TGTGCCTGGGGGACTAGCGGGAGGGCCTACGAGCAGTACTTC. Amino acids: CAWGTSGRAYEQYF. Complete variable domain (other parts from reference TRBV30 and TRBJ2-7): SQTIHQWPATLVQPVGSPLSLECTVEGTSNPNLYWYRQAAGRGLQLLFYSVGIGQISSEVPQNLSASRPQDRQFILSSKKLLLSDSGFYLCAWGTSGRAYEQYFGPGTRLTVT.